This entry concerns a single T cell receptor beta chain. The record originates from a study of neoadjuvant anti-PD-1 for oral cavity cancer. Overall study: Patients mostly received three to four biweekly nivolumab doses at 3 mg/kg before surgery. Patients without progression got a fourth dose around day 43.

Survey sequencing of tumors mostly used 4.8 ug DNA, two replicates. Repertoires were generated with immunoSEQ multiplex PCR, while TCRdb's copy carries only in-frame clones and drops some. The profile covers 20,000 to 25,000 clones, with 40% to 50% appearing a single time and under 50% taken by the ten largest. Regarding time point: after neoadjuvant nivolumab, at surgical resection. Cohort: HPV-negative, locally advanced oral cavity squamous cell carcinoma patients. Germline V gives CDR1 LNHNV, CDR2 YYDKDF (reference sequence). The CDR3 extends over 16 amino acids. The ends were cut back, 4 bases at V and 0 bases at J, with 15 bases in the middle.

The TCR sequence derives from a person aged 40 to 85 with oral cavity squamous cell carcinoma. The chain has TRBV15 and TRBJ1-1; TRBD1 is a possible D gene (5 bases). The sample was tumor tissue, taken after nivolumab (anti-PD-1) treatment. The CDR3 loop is CATSKPGGRVNTEAFF. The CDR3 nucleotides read TGTGCCACCAGCAAGCCCGGGGGTAGGGTGAACACTGAAGCTTTCTTT.